The present TCR beta chain was sequenced within a study of blood T cell repertoires in COVID-19. This clone was counted a single time. Method: immunoSEQ multiplex PCR; TCRdb's copy keeps in-frame clones and lacks some. The sample carries 380,000 or so clones, 88% recorded once. Germline loops: CDR1 SGHDT, CDR2 YYEEEE. Trimming at V came to 2 bases and at J to 3 bases, leaving 7 bases not matched to a gene. The CDR3 consists of 16 residues. The TCR comes from a woman aged 40 to 50 with acute COVID-19. Specimen: PBMCs or T cells enriched from blood (not recorded which). V usage is TRBV5-6 and J usage is TRBJ1-1, with 10 positions matching TRBD1. The CDR3 nucleotides read TGTGCCAGCAGCTTACCCGGGACAGGGGAGGACACTGAAGCTTTCTTT. Translated: CASSLPGTGEDTEAFF.